This TCR beta chain was observed in a study of cytomegalovirus exposure and HLA in healthy donors. Study-wide findings and caveats: Per a later analysis, HLA-associated TCR beta chains showed more clonal expansion than other, equally common TCR beta chains.

Use of 60 Vbeta and 13 Jbeta primers characterized the PCR. Here immunoSEQ multiplex PCR was the method, and the copy in TCRdb shows in-frame clones only, minus some. This sample carries roughly 190,000 clones, about 86% of them seen once, and the ten largest clones take approximately 1.8%. A few counts support this clone. Its antigen is not identified. Donors consisted of healthy bone marrow donors. V was shortened by 0 bases and J by 2 bases, with 8 bases between the two germline ends. The CDR3 has 14 residues. CDR1 SGHKS and CDR2 YYEKEE come from the germline V gene (reference sequence). The receptor was isolated from a man aged 40-49 years in good health and CMV-seropositive. Input material: PBMCs. The rearrangement uses TRBV5-5 and TRBJ1-2, with D perhaps TRBD1 (5 bases). DNA for the CDR3: TGTGCCAGCAGCTTGGGTCGGGGGAACTATGGCTACACCTTC. Translated, it gives CASSLGRGNYGYTF. Full variable domain (missing parts from reference TRBV5-5 and TRBJ1-2): DAGVTQSPTHLIKTRGQQVTLRCSPISGHKSVSWYQQVLGQGPQFIFQYYEKEERGRGNFPDRFSARQFPNYSSELNVNALLLGDSALYLCASSLGRGNYGYTFGSGTRLTVV.